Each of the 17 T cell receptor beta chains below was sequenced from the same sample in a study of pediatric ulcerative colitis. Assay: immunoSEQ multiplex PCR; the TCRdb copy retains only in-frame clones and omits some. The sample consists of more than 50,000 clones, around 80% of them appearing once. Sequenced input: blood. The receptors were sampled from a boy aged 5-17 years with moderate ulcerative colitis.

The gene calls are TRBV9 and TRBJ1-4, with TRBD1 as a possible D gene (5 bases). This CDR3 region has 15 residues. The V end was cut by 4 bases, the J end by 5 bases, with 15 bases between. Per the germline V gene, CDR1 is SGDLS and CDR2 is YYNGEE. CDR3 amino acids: CASSLDRGKNEKLFF. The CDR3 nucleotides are TGTGCCAGCAGCCTCGACAGAGGCAAGAATGAAAAACTGTTTTTT. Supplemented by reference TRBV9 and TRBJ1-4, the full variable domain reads DSGVTQTPKHLITATGQRVTLRCSPRSGDLSVYWYQQSLDQGLQFLIQYYNGEERAKGNILERFSAQQFPDLHSELNLSSLELGDSALYFCASSLDRGKNEKLFFGSGTQLSVL.

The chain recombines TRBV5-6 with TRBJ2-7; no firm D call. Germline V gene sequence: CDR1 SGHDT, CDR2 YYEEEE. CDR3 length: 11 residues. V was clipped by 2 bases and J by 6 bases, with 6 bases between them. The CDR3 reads CASSFLGEQYF. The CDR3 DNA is TGTGCCAGCAGCTTCCTTGGCGAGCAGTACTTC.

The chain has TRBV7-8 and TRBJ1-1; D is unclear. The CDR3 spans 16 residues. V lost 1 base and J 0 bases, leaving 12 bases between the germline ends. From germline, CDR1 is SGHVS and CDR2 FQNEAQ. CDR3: CASSLVSQVLNTEAFF. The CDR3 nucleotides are TGTGCCAGCAGCTTAGTGAGTCAGGTCCTGAACACTGAAGCTTTCTTT.

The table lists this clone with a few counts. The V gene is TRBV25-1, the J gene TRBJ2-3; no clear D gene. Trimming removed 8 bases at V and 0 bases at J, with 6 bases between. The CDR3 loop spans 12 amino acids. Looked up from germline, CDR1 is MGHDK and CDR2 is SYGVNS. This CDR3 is CASGESTDTQYF. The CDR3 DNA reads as TGTGCCAGCGGCGAAAGCACAGATACGCAGTATTTT. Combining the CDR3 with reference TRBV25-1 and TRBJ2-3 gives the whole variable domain EADIYQTPRYLVIGTGKKITLECSQTMGHDKMYWYQQDPGMELHLIHYSYGVNSTEKGDLSSESTVSRIRTEHFPLTLESARPSHTSQYLCASGESTDTQYFGPGTRLTVL.

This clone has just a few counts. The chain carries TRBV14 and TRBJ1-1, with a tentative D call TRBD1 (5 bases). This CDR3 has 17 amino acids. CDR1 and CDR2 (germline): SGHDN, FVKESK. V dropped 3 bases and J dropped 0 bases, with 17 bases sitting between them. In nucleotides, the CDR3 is TGTGCCAGCAGCCACCGGGACGTCGTTGTCATGAACACTGAAGCTTTCTTT. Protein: CASSHRDVVVMNTEAFF.

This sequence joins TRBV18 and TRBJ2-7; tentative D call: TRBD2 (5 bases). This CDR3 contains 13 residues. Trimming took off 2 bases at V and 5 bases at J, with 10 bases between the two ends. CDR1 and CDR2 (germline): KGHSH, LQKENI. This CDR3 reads CASSPTRADEQYF. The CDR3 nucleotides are TGTGCCAGCTCACCAACGAGGGCCGACGAGCAGTACTTC.

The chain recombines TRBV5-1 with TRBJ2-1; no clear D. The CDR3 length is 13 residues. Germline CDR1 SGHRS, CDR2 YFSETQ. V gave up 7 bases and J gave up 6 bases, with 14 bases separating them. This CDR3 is CASGSRGPNEQFF. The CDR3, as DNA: TGCGCCAGCGGGTCGAGAGGCCCCAATGAGCAGTTCTTC.

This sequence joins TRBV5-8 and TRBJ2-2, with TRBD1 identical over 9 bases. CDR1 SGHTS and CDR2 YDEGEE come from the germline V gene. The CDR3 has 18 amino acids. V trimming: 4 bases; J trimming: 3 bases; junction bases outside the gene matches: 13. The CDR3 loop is CASSHRSGQGYYTGELFF. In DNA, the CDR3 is TGTGCCAGCAGCCACAGGTCGGGACAGGGTTACTACACCGGGGAGCTGTTTTTT.

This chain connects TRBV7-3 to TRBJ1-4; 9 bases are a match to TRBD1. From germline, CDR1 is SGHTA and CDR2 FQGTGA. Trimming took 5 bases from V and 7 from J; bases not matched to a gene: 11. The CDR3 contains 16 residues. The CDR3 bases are TGTGCCAGCAGCCCGACCGGGACAGGGAGTACTGAAAAACTGTTTTTT. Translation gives CASSPTGTGSTEKLFF.

The CDR3 DNA reads as TGCGCCAGCAGCTTGGACAGCGGCTCCTACAATGAGCAGTTCTTC. Translating it yields CASSLDSGSYNEQFF. The chain links TRBV5-1 to TRBJ2-1; a possible D gene is TRBD2 (5 bases). Trimming removed 0 bases at V and 0 bases at J, with 7 bases between. Germline lookup yields CDR1 SGHRS and CDR2 YFSETQ. This CDR3 comprises 15 residues.

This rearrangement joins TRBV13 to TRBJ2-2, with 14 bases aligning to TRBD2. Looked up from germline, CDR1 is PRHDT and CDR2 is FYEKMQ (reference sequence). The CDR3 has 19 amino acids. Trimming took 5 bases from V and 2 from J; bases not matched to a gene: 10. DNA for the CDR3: TGTGCCAGCAGCCCGGCCGGGACTAGCGGGGGATTTAACACCGGGGAGCTGTTTTTT. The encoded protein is CASSPAGTSGGFNTGELFF.

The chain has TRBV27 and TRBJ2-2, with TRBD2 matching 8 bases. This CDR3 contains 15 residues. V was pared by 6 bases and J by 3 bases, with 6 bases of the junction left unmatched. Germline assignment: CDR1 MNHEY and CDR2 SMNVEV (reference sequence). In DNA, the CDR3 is TGTGCCAGCAGCCTGTCGGGGGGGTACACCGGGGAGCTGTTTTTT. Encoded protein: CASSLSGGYTGELFF.

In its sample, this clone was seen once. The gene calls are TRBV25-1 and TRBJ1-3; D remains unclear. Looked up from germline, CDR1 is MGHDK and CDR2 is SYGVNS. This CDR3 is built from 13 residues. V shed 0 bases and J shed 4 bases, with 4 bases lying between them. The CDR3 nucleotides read TGTGCCAGCAGTGAATATGTCGGAAACACCATATATTTT. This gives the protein CASSEYVGNTIYF.

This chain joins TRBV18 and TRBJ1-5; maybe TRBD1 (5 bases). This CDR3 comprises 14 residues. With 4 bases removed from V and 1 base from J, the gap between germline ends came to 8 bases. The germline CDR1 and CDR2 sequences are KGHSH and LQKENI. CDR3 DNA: TGTGCCAGCTCACTCCGGGACAGCAATCAGCCCCAGCATTTT. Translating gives CASSLRDSNQPQHF.

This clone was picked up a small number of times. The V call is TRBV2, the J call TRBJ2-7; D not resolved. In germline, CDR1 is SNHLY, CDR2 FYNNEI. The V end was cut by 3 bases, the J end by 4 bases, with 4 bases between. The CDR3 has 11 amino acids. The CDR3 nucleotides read TGTGCCAGCAGTGAGGTGTACGAGCAGTACTTC. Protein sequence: CASSEVYEQYF.

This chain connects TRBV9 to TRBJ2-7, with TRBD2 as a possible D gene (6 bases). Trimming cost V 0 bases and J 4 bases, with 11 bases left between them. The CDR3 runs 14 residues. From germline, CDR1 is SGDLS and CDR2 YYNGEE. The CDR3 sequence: CASSVGDRGYEQYF. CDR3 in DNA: TGTGCCAGCAGCGTAGGGGATCGGGGGTACGAGCAGTACTTC.

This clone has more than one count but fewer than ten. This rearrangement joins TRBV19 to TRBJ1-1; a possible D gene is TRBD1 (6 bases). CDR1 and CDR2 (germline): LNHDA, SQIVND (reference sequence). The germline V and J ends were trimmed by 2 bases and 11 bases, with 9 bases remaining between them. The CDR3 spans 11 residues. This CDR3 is CASSIQGSAFF. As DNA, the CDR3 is TGTGCCAGTAGTATACAGGGGTCGGCTTTCTTT. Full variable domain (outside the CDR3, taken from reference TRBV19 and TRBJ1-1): DGGITQSPKYLFRKEGQNVTLSCEQNLNHDAMYWYRQDPGQGLRLIYYSQIVNDFQKGDIAEGYSVSREKKESFPLTVTSAQKNPTAFYLCASSIQGSAFFGQGTRLTVV.